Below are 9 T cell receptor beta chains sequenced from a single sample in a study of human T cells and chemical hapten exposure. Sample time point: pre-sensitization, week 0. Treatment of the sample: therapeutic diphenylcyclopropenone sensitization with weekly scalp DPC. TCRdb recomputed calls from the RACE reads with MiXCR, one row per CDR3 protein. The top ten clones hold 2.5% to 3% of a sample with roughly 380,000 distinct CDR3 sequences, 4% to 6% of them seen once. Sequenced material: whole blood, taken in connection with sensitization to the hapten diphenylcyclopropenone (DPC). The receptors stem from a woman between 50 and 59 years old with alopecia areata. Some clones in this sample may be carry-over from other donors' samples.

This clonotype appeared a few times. CDR3 in amino acids: CASSTQGGGDTQYF. The CDR3 region has the DNA TGTGCCAGCAGTACACAAGGGGGCGGAGATACGCAGTATTTT. The V and J genes are TRBV6-6 and TRBJ2-3, with 7 bases matching TRBD1. Germline V lookup: CDR1 MNHNY, CDR2 SVGAGI (reference sequence). The CDR3 has 14 residues. V lost 5 bases to trimming and J lost 5 bases; unmatched junction nucleotides: 7.

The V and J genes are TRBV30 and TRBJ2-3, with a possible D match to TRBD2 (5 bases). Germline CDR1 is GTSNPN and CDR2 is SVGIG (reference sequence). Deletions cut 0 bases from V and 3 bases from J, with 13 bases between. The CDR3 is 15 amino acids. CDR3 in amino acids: CAWSVLGSATDTQYF. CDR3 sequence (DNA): TGTGCCTGGAGTGTACTAGGGTCAGCGACAGATACGCAGTATTTT.

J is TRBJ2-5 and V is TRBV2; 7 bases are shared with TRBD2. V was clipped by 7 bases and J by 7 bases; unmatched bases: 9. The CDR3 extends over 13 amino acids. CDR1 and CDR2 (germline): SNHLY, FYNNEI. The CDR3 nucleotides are TGTGCCAGCAACAGACTAGCCGATGGGACCCAGTACTTC. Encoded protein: CASNRLADGTQYF.

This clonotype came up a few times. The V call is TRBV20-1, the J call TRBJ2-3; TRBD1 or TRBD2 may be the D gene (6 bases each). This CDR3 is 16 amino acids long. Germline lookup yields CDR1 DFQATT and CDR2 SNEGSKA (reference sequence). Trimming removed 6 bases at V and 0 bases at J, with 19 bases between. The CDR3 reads CSAQTWGAGSTDTQYF. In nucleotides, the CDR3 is TGCAGTGCCCAAACCTGGGGGGCCGGGAGCACAGATACGCAGTATTTT.

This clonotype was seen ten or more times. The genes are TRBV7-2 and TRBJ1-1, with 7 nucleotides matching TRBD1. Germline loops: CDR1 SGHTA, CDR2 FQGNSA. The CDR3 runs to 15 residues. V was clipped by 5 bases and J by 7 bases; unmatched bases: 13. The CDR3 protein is CASSRADRVRNEAFF. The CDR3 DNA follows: TGTGCCAGCAGCCGAGCTGACAGGGTACGTAATGAAGCTTTCTTT.

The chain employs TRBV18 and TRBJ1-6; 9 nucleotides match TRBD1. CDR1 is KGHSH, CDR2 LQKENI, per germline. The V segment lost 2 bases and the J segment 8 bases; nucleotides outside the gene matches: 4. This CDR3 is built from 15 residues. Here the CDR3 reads CASSPSGQGYSPLHF. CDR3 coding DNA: TGTGCCAGCTCACCATCGGGACAGGGCTATTCACCCCTCCACTTT.

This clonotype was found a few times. CDR3 loop: CASSPSPTGGEQYF. CDR3 nucleotides: TGTGCCAGCAGTCCATCCCCGACAGGGGGCGAGCAGTACTTC. This chain connects TRBV28 to TRBJ2-7; 9 bases are shared with TRBD1. V lost 5 bases to trimming and J lost 6 bases; unmatched junction nucleotides: 8. Germline CDR1 MDHEN, CDR2 SYDVKM. The CDR3 runs to 14 residues.

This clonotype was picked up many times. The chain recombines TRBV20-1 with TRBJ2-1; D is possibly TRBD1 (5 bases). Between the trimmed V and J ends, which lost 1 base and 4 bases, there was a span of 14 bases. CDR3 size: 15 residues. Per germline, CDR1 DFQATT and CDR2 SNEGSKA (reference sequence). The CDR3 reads CSARVRAKRYNEQFF. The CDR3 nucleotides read TGCAGTGCTAGAGTCAGGGCTAAAAGGTACAATGAGCAGTTCTTC.

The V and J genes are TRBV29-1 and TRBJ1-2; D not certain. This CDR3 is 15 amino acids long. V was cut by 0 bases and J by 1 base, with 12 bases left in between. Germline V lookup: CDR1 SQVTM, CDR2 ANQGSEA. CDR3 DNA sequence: TGCAGCGTTGAAGATCAGTGGGGTAGTAACTATGGCTACACCTTC. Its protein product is CSVEDQWGSNYGYTF.